This section outlines one T cell receptor (beta chain) sequence together with its context. This specimen comes from a study of blood T cell repertoires in COVID-19. Study background: Whether acute or convalescent, the COVID-19 samples came from the United States, Italy and Spain. PBMCs, B-cell-depleted T cells, or T cells were the source of the cDNA or gDNA that made up the material.

The length of the CDR3 is 13 residues. CDR1 and CDR2 from the germline V gene are MRHNA and SNTAGT. V dropped 6 bases and J dropped 2 bases, with 9 bases sitting between them. Original data processing: Amplification of reference gene primers was used by the study to estimate nucleated cell counts. Sequenced by immunoSEQ multiplex PCR; TCRdb stores in-frame clones only, minus some. V and J calls and clone size are copied from that table; D and trimming were computed from the DNA. This sample carries roughly 150,000 clones, approximately 84% of them seen once, and the ten largest clones take roughly 2.5%. Patients of the Seattle cohort, enrolled during active infection, were followed longitudinally.

This TCR was sampled from a woman older than 75 with COVID-19, enrolled during active disease. The sequenced material came from peripheral blood. The chain combines TRBV6-4 with TRBJ2-3; a weak D match, TRBD2 (6 bases). The CDR3 region is CASRREATDTQYF. In DNA, the CDR3 is TGTGCCAGCAGGAGGGAGGCCACAGATACGCAGTATTTT.